The 30 T cell receptor beta chains in this list originate from one sample, sequenced in a study of blood T cell repertoires in COVID-19 (dated by TCRdb to the early 2020s). Preparation of the library involved the immunoSEQ multiplex PCR assay. This immuneACCESS table, as held by TCRdb, lists in-frame sequences with V and J called but not all clones. Of the missing ones, under half trace to an unresolved V gene in checked studies; the others have no known cause. The sample data list approximately 530,000 clones, and roughly nine tenths of these were observed just once. The top ten hold around 8% of the sample. Sequenced input: peripheral blood. These receptors all come from a woman aged 50 to 60 with COVID-19, enrolled during active disease.

The rearrangement uses TRBV9 and TRBJ1-6; 9 positions match TRBD1. Germline loops: CDR1 SGDLS, CDR2 YYNGEE. The CDR3 length is 15 residues. The V segment lost 2 bases and the J segment 11 bases; nucleotides outside the gene matches: 8. The CDR3 spells CASSVPGTGTAPLHF. The CDR3 nucleotides are TGTGCCAGCAGCGTCCCCGGGACAGGGACGGCACCCCTCCACTTT.

The V gene is TRBV7-3, the J gene TRBJ2-1; the match to TRBD1 covers 10 bases. Germline V gene sequence: CDR1 SGHTA, CDR2 FQGTGA. There are 16 residues in the CDR3. The V gene end was trimmed by 4 bases and the J gene end by 7 bases; junction bases not matched to a gene: 10. As DNA, the CDR3 is TGTGCCAGCAGCTCTCCAGGGACAGGGGTTGGGAATGAGCAGTTCTTC. This gives the protein CASSSPGTGVGNEQFF. Together with reference TRBV7-3 and TRBJ2-1, the CDR3 gives the full variable domain: GAGVSQTPSNKVTEKGKYVELRCDPISGHTALYWYRQSLGQGPEFLIYFQGTGAADDSGLPNDRFFAVRPEGSVSTLKIQRTERGDSAVYLCASSSPGTGVGNEQFFGPGTRLTVL.

This chain connects TRBV11-3 to TRBJ2-7; no clear D. V was clipped by 4 bases and J by 3 bases, with 7 bases between them. Germline-derived CDR1 and CDR2 are SGHNT and YENEEA. The CDR3 is 12 residues long. This CDR3 reads CASSSGDYEQYF. DNA of the CDR3: TGTGCCAGCAGCTCCGGAGACTACGAGCAGTACTTC.

The chain has TRBV18 and TRBJ2-7, with D perhaps TRBD2 (6 bases). This CDR3 has 14 amino acids. V shed 3 bases and J shed 5 bases, with 14 bases lying between them. CDR1 is KGHSH and CDR2 is LQKENI in the germline V gene. The CDR3 DNA is TGTGCCAGCTCACCGGGGGGTGGTGTAGACGAGCAGTACTTC. It codes for CASSPGGGVDEQYF.

The chain employs TRBV2 and TRBJ2-3; TRBD2 agrees at 11 bases. Germline values: CDR1 SNHLY, CDR2 FYNNEI. The CDR3 extends over 18 amino acids. The junction had 11 bases not matched to a gene; V was cut back by 4 bases and J by 2 bases. The CDR3 DNA is TGTGCCAGCAGTGCCATTAGCGGGGGGGTCCTCATCACAGATACGCAGTATTTT. Amino acids: CASSAISGGVLITDTQYF.

The chain recombines TRBV13 with TRBJ2-1; 7 bases are a match to TRBD1. Germline CDR1 reads PRHDT; CDR2 reads FYEKMQ (reference sequence). V lost 0 bases to trimming and J lost 6 bases; unmatched junction nucleotides: 2. This CDR3 has 14 amino acids. The CDR3 nucleotides read TGTGCCAGCAGCTTAGGGGACAGGATCAATGAGCAGTTCTTC. Translation gives CASSLGDRINEQFF.

The CDR3 DNA follows: TGTGCCAGCAGTGAAGGCTTGGGGCCAGCCTCAGGCTATGGCTACACCTTC. It codes for CASSEGLGPASGYGYTF. The V and J genes are TRBV2 and TRBJ1-2, with TRBD1 as a possible D gene (5 bases). Germline CDR1 SNHLY, CDR2 FYNNEI. CDR3 length: 17 residues. The V end was cut by 1 base, the J end by 4 bases, with 19 bases between.

The chain has TRBV4-1 and TRBJ2-6; D not resolved. The V gene lost 6 bases and the J gene lost 5 bases, with 14 bases spanning the gap. The germline V gene has CDR1 MGHRA and CDR2 YSYEKL. The CDR3 covers 15 residues. CDR3 loop: CASSDPRLRANVLTF. The DNA of the CDR3 is TGCGCCAGCAGTGACCCTAGACTGCGGGCCAACGTCCTGACTTTC.

The V and J genes are TRBV6-4 and TRBJ2-1; perhaps TRBD1 as D (7 bases). CDR3 length: 13 residues. The germline V gene has CDR1 MRHNA and CDR2 SNTAGT. The V end was cut by 4 bases, the J end by 9 bases, with 13 bases between. As DNA, the CDR3 is TGTGCCAGCAGTGTGGAGGGGGCAGGTGAGCAGTTCTTC. Residues: CASSVEGAGEQFF.

The chain carries TRBV3-1 (or the pseudogene TRBV3-2) and TRBJ1-2; D is possibly TRBD1 (5 bases). Trimming took off 1 base at V and 6 bases at J, with 9 bases between the two ends. This CDR3 contains 13 residues. In germline, CDR1 is LGHDT, CDR2 YNNKEL (reference sequence). The CDR3 reads CASSQGGVDGYTF. Here the CDR3 DNA reads TGTGCCAGCAGCCAAGGGGGGGTAGATGGCTACACCTTC.

The chain recombines TRBV15 with TRBJ2-1, with D possibly being TRBD2 (6 bases). This CDR3 contains 12 residues. CDR1 LNHNV and CDR2 YYDKDF come from the germline V gene (reference sequence). Trimming stripped 8 bases from V and 12 bases from J, with 17 bases between. CDR3 in amino acids: CATRGLRLGQFF. CDR3 sequence (DNA): TGTGCCACCCGGGGACTGCGCCTGGGGCAGTTCTTC. The full variable domain, with the rest looked up from reference TRBV15 and TRBJ2-1, is DAMVIQNPRYQVTQFGKPVTLSCSQTLNHNVMYWYQQKSSQAPKLLFHYYDKDFNNEADTPDNFQSRRPNTSFCFLDIRSPGLGDTAMYLCATRGLRLGQFFGPGTRLTVL.

V usage is TRBV30 and J usage is TRBJ1-2; 7 bases are shared with TRBD1. The CDR3 has 13 residues. The trim removed 3 bases at V and 7 bases at J, leaving 8 bases unmatched. Looked up from germline, CDR1 is GTSNPN and CDR2 is SVGIG (reference sequence). This CDR3 reads CAWSGTAIGGYTF. In DNA form, the CDR3 reads TGTGCCTGGAGCGGGACAGCGATCGGTGGCTACACCTTC.

As DNA, the CDR3 is TGTGCCAGCAGACGGCGGGGGGACTATAATTCACCCCTCCACTTT. Its translation: CASRRRGDYNSPLHF. The gene calls are TRBV6-6 and TRBJ1-6, with a possible D match to TRBD1 (5 bases). The CDR3 has 15 amino acids. Germline assignment: CDR1 MNHNY and CDR2 SVGAGI (reference sequence). Trimming shortened V by 6 bases and J by 3 bases, and 12 bases separated the two germline ends.

V gene TRBV5-4 combines with J gene TRBJ2-1, with 13 bases that match TRBD2. The CDR3 has 14 residues. From germline, CDR1 is SGHNT and CDR2 YYREEE (reference sequence). V was pared by 5 bases and J by 12 bases, with 8 bases of the junction left unmatched. The CDR3 DNA reads as TGTGCCAGCAGGGAACTAGCGGGGGGGCCAGGGCAGTTCTTC. Translation gives CASRELAGGPGQFF.

The V call is TRBV13, the J call TRBJ2-3; D gene ambiguous. Trimming took 4 bases from V and 0 from J, leaving 5 bases between them. Germline CDR1 reads PRHDT; CDR2 reads FYEKMQ (reference sequence). CDR3 length: 13 amino acids. The CDR3 sequence: CASSYPSTDTQYF. CDR3 nucleotides: TGTGCCAGCAGCTATCCTAGCACAGATACGCAGTATTTT.

V gene TRBV2 combines with J gene TRBJ2-5; D gene ambiguous. Germline-derived CDR1 and CDR2 are SNHLY and FYNNEI. This CDR3 has 11 residues. Trimming stripped 8 bases from V and 2 bases from J, with 6 bases between. The CDR3 reads CASGVQETQYF. In DNA form, the CDR3 reads TGTGCCAGCGGAGTTCAAGAGACCCAGTACTTC.

CDR3 sequence: CSVNRGYNEQFF. The CDR3 bases are TGCAGCGTTAACCGGGGCTACAATGAGCAGTTCTTC. The rearrangement links TRBV29-1 to TRBJ2-1; possibly TRBD2 for D (5 bases). The germline V and J ends were trimmed by 5 bases and 3 bases, with 8 bases remaining between them. Germline V gives CDR1 SQVTM, CDR2 ANQGSEA. The CDR3 has 12 amino acids.

The rearrangement links TRBV11-2 to TRBJ1-1, with TRBD1 matching over 7 bases. V trimming: 5 bases; J trimming: 5 bases; junction bases outside the gene matches: 8. The CDR3 totals 14 residues. Germline CDR1 SGHAT, CDR2 FQNNGV. CDR3 loop: CASSLNRGETEAFF. The CDR3 DNA is TGTGCCAGCAGCCTCAACAGGGGAGAGACTGAAGCTTTCTTT.

The CDR3 region is CASRPGLSTEAFF. In nucleotides, the CDR3 is TGTGCCAGCAGGCCGGGACTTTCCACTGAAGCTTTCTTT. This rearrangement joins TRBV12-3 or TRBV12-4 to TRBJ1-1; D perhaps matches TRBD1 (5 bases). The CDR3 is made up of 13 amino acids. Trimming removed 6 bases at V and 4 bases at J, with 12 bases between.

In regard to this clone: An end of the junction differs from the germline gene, which may be a read error. The CDR3 coding sequence is TGTGCCAGCAGCTTAGGGGCAGGGGGTCCTCATTTC. Encoded protein: CASSLGAGGPHF. The V call is TRBV11-2, the J call TRBJ2-7, with 7 bases matching TRBD1. The CDR3 contains 12 residues. CDR1 and CDR2 (germline): SGHAT, FQNNGV.

This clone is a singleton in its sample. V usage is TRBV19 and J usage is TRBJ2-2, with D maybe TRBD2 (6 bases). Germline V lookup: CDR1 LNHDA, CDR2 SQIVND (reference sequence). The CDR3 contains 15 residues. The V gene lost 8 bases and the J gene lost 4 bases, with 17 bases spanning the gap. For the CDR3, the DNA is TGTGCCAGTGGATACCTTGGGGGGTTCACCGGGGAGCTGTTTTTT. This translates into CASGYLGGFTGELFF. The entire variable domain, with the rest obtained from reference TRBV19 and TRBJ2-2, is as follows: DGGITQSPKYLFRKEGQNVTLSCEQNLNHDAMYWYRQDPGQGLRLIYYSQIVNDFQKGDIAEGYSVSREKKESFPLTVTSAQKNPTAFYLCASGYLGGFTGELFFGEGSRLTVL.

V gene TRBV6-5 combines with J gene TRBJ1-1; possibly TRBD1 for D (6 bases). V was cut by 8 bases and J by 4 bases, with 14 bases left in between. The CDR3 runs 13 residues. CDR1 is MNHEY and CDR2 is SVGAGI in the germline V gene. CDR3 in DNA: TGTGCCAGCTCAGGGGAAAGGTCCACTGAAGCTTTCTTT. This codes for CASSGERSTEAFF.

This clone was detected only once. The rearrangement joins TRBV10-2 to TRBJ2-3; TRBD1 matches 10 bases. There are 15 residues in the CDR3. Looked up from germline, CDR1 is WSHSY and CDR2 is SAAADI. V gave up 4 bases and J gave up 1 base; unmatched junction bases: 2. The CDR3 DNA reads as TGCGCCAGCAGTGCCGGGACAGGGGGCACAGATACGCAGTATTTT. Translated: CASSAGTGGTDTQYF.

There are a few counts of this clone. This chain connects TRBV7-9 to TRBJ1-1; D may be TRBD1 (5 bases). This CDR3 has 14 amino acids. The germline gives CDR1 SEHNR, CDR2 FQNEAQ (reference sequence). V dropped 7 bases and J dropped 0 bases, with 12 bases sitting between them. The CDR3 protein is CASNRGRLNTEAFF. In nucleotides, the CDR3 is TGTGCCAGCAACCGGGGGAGGCTGAACACTGAAGCTTTCTTT.

J is TRBJ1-1 and V is TRBV19, with a tentative D call TRBD1 (5 bases). Trimming pared 3 bases from V and 1 base from J, leaving 18 bases between. CDR1 and CDR2 from the germline V gene are LNHDA and SQIVND (reference sequence). The CDR3 covers 17 residues. CDR3: CASSIYAPGLTNTEAFF. The CDR3 nucleotides are TGTGCCAGTAGTATTTATGCGCCGGGACTGACGAACACTGAAGCTTTCTTT.

The table lists this clone with a count of one. The chain uses TRBV30 and TRBJ2-7; 9 positions agree with TRBD1. With V trimmed by 3 bases and J by 2 bases, 2 bases remained unmatched. Germline V gene sequence: CDR1 GTSNPN, CDR2 SVGIG (reference sequence). CDR3 length: 13 residues. The chain's CDR3 is CAWRGQGTYEQYF. The CDR3 nucleotides read TGTGCCTGGAGGGGACAGGGTACCTACGAGCAGTACTTC.

The CDR3 here is CASSDYRPNEKLFF. DNA of the CDR3: TGTGCCAGCAGTGATTACAGACCTAATGAAAAACTGTTTTTT. The chain combines TRBV2 with TRBJ1-4; D call uncertain. Germline V gene lookup returns CDR1 SNHLY and CDR2 FYNNEI. The CDR3 runs 14 residues. V dropped 3 bases and J dropped 3 bases, with 8 bases sitting between them.

The V gene is TRBV5-1, the J gene TRBJ1-1; tentatively, D is TRBD1 (5 bases). The ends were cut back, 4 bases at V and 1 base at J, with 17 bases in the middle. The CDR3 is made up of 16 amino acids. Germline V gives CDR1 SGHRS, CDR2 YFSETQ. The CDR3 nucleotides read TGCGCCAGCAGCCCTCGTGGAGGGGTGGCGAACACTGAAGCTTTCTTT. This encodes CASSPRGGVANTEAFF.

This clone has just one count. Other DNA sequences in the same sample also yield this CDR3. The chain links TRBV4-1 to TRBJ2-2; 8 bases line up with TRBD2. Germline V gene data show CDR1 as MGHRA and CDR2 as YSYEKL. The V gene end was trimmed by 0 bases and the J gene end by 1 base; junction bases not matched to a gene: 4. The CDR3 is 17 amino acids. Written as DNA, the CDR3 is TGCGCCAGCAGCCAAGACAGCGGGGGTGGGAACACCGGGGAGCTGTTTTTT. Its protein is CASSQDSGGGNTGELFF.

This clone was seen a single time. The chain links TRBV4-1 to TRBJ1-1; a weak D match, TRBD1 (5 bases). Trimming shortened V by 3 bases and J by 7 bases, and 9 bases separated the two germline ends. CDR3 length: 12 residues. Germline V gene sequence: CDR1 MGHRA, CDR2 YSYEKL. CDR3 protein: CASSHSTVEAFF. In DNA, the CDR3 is TGCGCCAGCAGCCACTCGACAGTTGAAGCTTTCTTT.